This TCR beta chain came from a study of blood T cell repertoires in COVID-19. This clone was seen just once. Original handling: Cell counts per sample came from amplifying reference gene primers. Profiling relied on immunoSEQ multiplex PCR, and the TCRdb table lists in-frame clones only, not all of them. That table is the source of V, J and clone size, and D and trimming were worked out from the DNA. The profile shows under 300,000 clones, roughly 85% of them singletons. Germline CDR1 reads KGHDR; CDR2 reads SFDVKD. The CDR3 loop spans 12 amino acids. Trimming removed 7 bases at V and 7 bases at J, with 10 bases between.

Sequenced sample: peripheral blood. V usage is TRBV24-1 and J usage is TRBJ2-1, with D perhaps TRBD2 (6 bases). The receptor was derived from a woman aged 18-29 years with acute or convalescent COVID-19. The DNA for the CDR3 is TGTGCCACCAGCGGGGAGGAGAATGAGCAGTTCTTC. Encoded protein: CATSGEENEQFF.